These 12 T cell receptor beta chains share one sample of origin, sequenced in a study of blood T cell repertoires in COVID-19. Sequencing was performed with immunoSEQ multiplex PCR; in TCRdb, only in-frame clones are kept and a portion is missing. Of about 140,000 clones listed, 75% to 90% are singletons. The material sequenced was PBMCs or T cells enriched from blood (not recorded which). The receptors shown here come from a man between 70 and 80 years old who had been exposed to COVID-19.

The V gene is TRBV20-1, the J gene TRBJ2-2; D is perhaps TRBD2 (5 bases). The CDR3 has 15 residues. Looked up from germline, CDR1 is DFQATT and CDR2 is SNEGSKA (reference sequence). Trimming removed 3 bases from V and 2 bases from J, with 13 bases in between. In DNA, the CDR3 is TGCAGTGCTAGTCGGGATACTCCCAACACCGGGGAGCTGTTTTTT. Its protein product is CSASRDTPNTGELFF.

Points on this clone: The junction shows a germline mismatch at one end, possibly a read error. The chain has TRBV7-8 and TRBJ2-5, with 10 bases that match TRBD2. CDR3 length: 16 amino acids. Germline loops: CDR1 SGHVS, CDR2 FQNEAQ. The CDR3 protein is CASSLGVTSGQEPQYF. The CDR3 DNA reads as TGTGCCAGCAGCTTGGGTGTGACTAGCGGGCAAGAGCCCCAGTACTTC.

The CDR3: CASSEMARQGVAKHGYTF. DNA of the CDR3: TGTGCCAGCAGTGAAATGGCGCGACAGGGAGTAGCGAAACATGGCTACACCTTC. The gene calls are TRBV6-1 and TRBJ1-2; 7 bases match TRBD1. Per germline, CDR1 MNHNS and CDR2 SASEGT. The CDR3 is 18 residues long. V lost 2 bases to trimming and J lost 6 bases; unmatched junction nucleotides: 18.

This chain links TRBV19 with TRBJ2-7; maybe TRBD1 (6 bases). Germline assignment: CDR1 LNHDA and CDR2 SQIVND (reference sequence). Trimming cost V 4 bases and J 1 base, with 11 bases left between them. This CDR3 is 14 amino acids long. The CDR3 nucleotides read TGTGCCAGTAGTACACCGGGACATTCCTACGAGCAGTACTTC. It translates to CASSTPGHSYEQYF. The full variable domain, rest sourced from reference TRBV19 and TRBJ2-7, is DGGITQSPKYLFRKEGQNVTLSCEQNLNHDAMYWYRQDPGQGLRLIYYSQIVNDFQKGDIAEGYSVSREKKESFPLTVTSAQKNPTAFYLCASSTPGHSYEQYFGPGTRLTVT.

This rearrangement joins TRBV6-2 or TRBV6-3 to TRBJ2-7; 8 nucleotides align to TRBD1. The germline V gene encodes CDR1 MNHEY and CDR2 SVGEGT. The V segment lost 2 bases and the J segment 6 bases; nucleotides outside the gene matches: 9. The CDR3 is 15 residues long. CDR3 loop: CASSYATRTGSEQYF. The CDR3 DNA sequence: TGTGCCAGCAGTTACGCAACCCGGACAGGGAGCGAGCAGTACTTC.

This chain uses TRBV19 with TRBJ1-3; the D is unclear. Germline CDR1 is LNHDA and CDR2 is SQIVND (reference sequence). V shed 0 bases and J shed 4 bases, with 16 bases lying between them. The CDR3 has 17 residues. Here the CDR3 DNA reads TGTGCCAGTAGTATAGAGAGACTTTCCTTCAACGGAAACACCATATATTTT. Translated: CASSIERLSFNGNTIYF.

The V call is TRBV20-1, the J call TRBJ1-2; TRBD1 might be the D (5 bases). Looked up from germline, CDR1 is DFQATT and CDR2 is SNEGSKA (reference sequence). The CDR3 runs to 13 residues. V was cut by 3 bases and J by 7 bases, with 15 bases left in between. CDR3 amino acids: CSASRGGNSGYTF. CDR3 nucleotide sequence: TGCAGTGCTAGTCGGGGGGGGAATTCTGGCTACACCTTC.

V and J are TRBV7-8 and TRBJ2-1; D is unclear. V gave up 0 bases and J gave up 0 bases, with 15 bases separating them. The CDR3 extends over 18 amino acids. Germline-derived CDR1 and CDR2 are SGHVS and FQNEAQ. CDR3 sequence reads: CASSLAYSTASSYNEQFF. The CDR3, as DNA: TGTGCCAGCAGCTTAGCCTACTCGACCGCTAGCTCCTACAATGAGCAGTTCTTC.

At least ten counts were recorded for this clone. CDR3 in amino acids: CASSPRDGTYEQYF. In DNA form, the CDR3 reads TGTGCCAGCAGCCCGCGGGACGGCACCTACGAGCAGTACTTC. The chain joins TRBV7-8 to TRBJ2-7; D might be TRBD2 (6 bases). The germline V and J ends were trimmed by 5 bases and 2 bases, with 13 bases remaining between them. The V gene's germline CDR1 is SGHVS and CDR2 FQNEAQ. CDR3 size: 14 residues.

This clone was seen only once. The rearrangement uses TRBV13 and TRBJ1-2; TRBD1 is a possible D gene (5 bases). The V end was cut by 4 bases, the J end by 1 base, with 16 bases between. The germline V gene has CDR1 PRHDT and CDR2 FYEKMQ (reference sequence). The CDR3 totals 16 residues. CDR3 in amino acids: CASSWSTVLINYGYTF. The CDR3 nucleotides are TGTGCCAGCAGCTGGTCGACAGTTCTTATTAACTATGGCTACACCTTC. The full variable domain, completed using reference TRBV13 and TRBJ1-2, is AAGVIQSPRHLIKEKRETATLKCYPIPRHDTVYWYQQGPGQDPQFLISFYEKMQSDKGSIPDRFSAQQFSDYHSELNMSSLELGDSALYFCASSWSTVLINYGYTFGSGTRLTVV.

This chain links TRBV5-1 with TRBJ2-1; TRBD2 matches at 10 bases. Trimming removed 0 bases from V and 2 bases from J; junction bases left unmatched: 5. CDR3 length equals 17 residues. CDR1 and CDR2 from the germline V gene are SGHRS and YFSETQ. CDR3 protein: CASSLAGSGGPYNEQFF. CDR3 nucleotide sequence: TGCGCCAGCAGCTTGGCCGGTAGCGGGGGGCCCTACAATGAGCAGTTCTTC.

The DNA for the CDR3 is TGTGCCAGTAGTATGTGGCGGGAGATAAATGAGCAGTTCTTC. It yields the protein CASSMWREINEQFF. The chain is built from TRBV19 and TRBJ2-1; the match to TRBD2 covers 7 bases. This CDR3 region has 14 residues. Germline CDR1 and CDR2: LNHDA and SQIVND (reference sequence). V shed 3 bases, J shed 7 bases, and the junction held 6 bases outside the gene matches.